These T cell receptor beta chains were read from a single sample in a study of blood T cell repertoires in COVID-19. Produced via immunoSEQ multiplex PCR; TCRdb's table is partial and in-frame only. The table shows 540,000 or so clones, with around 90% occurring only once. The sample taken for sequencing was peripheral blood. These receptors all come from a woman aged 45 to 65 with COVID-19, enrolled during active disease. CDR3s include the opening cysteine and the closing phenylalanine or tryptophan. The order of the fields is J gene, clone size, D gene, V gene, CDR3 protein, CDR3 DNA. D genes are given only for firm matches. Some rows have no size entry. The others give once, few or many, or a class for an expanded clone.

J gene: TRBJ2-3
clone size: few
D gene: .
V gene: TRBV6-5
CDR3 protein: CASSPTRSDTQYF
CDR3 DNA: TGTGCCAGCAGTCCTACCCGGTCGGATACGCAGTATTTT

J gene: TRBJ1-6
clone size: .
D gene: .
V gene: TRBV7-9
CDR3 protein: CASSLSDRKNSPLHF
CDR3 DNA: TGTGCCAGCAGCTTATCGGACAGAAAGAATTCACCCCTCCACTTT

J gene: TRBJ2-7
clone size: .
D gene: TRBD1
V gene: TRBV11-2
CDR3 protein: CASSTRTGFGSYEQYF
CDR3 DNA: TGTGCCAGCAGCACAAGGACAGGGTTCGGCTCCTACGAGCAGTACTTC

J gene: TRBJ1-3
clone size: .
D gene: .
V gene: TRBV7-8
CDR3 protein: CASSSFRGFSGNTIYF
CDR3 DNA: TGTGCCAGCAGCTCTTTCAGGGGCTTCTCTGGAAACACCATATATTTT

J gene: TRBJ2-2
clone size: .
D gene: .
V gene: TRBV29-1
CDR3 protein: CSVGRGTNTGELFF
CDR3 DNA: TGCAGCGTTGGGAGAGGGACTAACACCGGGGAGCTGTTTTTT

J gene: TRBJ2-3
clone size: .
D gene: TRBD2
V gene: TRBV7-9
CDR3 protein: CASSLRGSGGASDTQYF
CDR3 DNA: TGTGCCAGCAGCTTAAGAGGGAGCGGGGGGGCCTCAGATACGCAGTATTTT

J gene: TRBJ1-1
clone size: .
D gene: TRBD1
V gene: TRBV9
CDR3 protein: CASSPRQGASAFF
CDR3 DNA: TGTGCCAGCAGCCCCCGACAGGGGGCAAGCGCTTTCTTT

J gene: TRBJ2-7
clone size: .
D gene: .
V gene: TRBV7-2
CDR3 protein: CASSLEVQNYEQYF
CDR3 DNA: TGTGCCAGCAGCTTAGAGGTACAGAACTACGAGCAGTACTTC

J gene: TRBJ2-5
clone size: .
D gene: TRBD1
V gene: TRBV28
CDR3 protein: CASSFGTGGYGETQYF
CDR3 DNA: TGTGCCAGCAGTTTTGGGACAGGGGGTTACGGGGAGACCCAGTACTTC

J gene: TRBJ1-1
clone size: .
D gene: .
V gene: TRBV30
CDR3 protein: CAWSVSRGDTEAFF
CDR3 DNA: TGTGCCTGGAGTGTAAGCAGGGGAGACACTGAAGCTTTCTTT

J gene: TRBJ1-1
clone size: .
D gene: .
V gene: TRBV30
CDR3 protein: CAWRQGLNTEAFF
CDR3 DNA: TGTGCCTGGAGACAGGGTCTGAACACTGAAGCTTTCTTT

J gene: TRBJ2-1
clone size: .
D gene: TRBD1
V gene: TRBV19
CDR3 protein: CASSILRDRNNNEQFF
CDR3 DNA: TGTGCCAGTAGTATTTTGAGGGACAGAAACAACAATGAGCAGTTCTTC

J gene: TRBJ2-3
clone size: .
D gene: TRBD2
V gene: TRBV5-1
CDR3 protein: CASSLGTSGTDTQYF
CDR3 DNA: TGCGCCAGCAGCTTGGGGACTAGCGGAACAGATACGCAGTATTTT

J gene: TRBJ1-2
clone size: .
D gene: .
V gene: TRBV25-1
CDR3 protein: CASSEFRDHYGYTF
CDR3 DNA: TGTGCCAGCAGTGAATTCAGGGATCACTATGGCTACACCTTC

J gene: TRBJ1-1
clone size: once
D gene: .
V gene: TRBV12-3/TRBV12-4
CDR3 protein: CASSLSRTEAFF
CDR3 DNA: TGTGCCAGCAGTTTGAGTCGCACTGAAGCTTTCTTT

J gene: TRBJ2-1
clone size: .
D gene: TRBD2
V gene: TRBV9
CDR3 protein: CASSGSGGLYDEQFF
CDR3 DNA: TGTGCCAGCAGCGGATCCGGGGGACTATACGATGAGCAGTTCTTC

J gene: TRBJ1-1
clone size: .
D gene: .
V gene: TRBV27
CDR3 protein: CASSFGSGNVAMNTEAFF
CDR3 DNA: TGTGCCAGCAGTTTCGGATCGGGAAATGTAGCCATGAACACTGAAGCTTTCTTT

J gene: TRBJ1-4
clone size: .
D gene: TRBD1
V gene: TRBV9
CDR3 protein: CASSGTDRGPGVKLFF
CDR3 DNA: TGTGCCAGCAGCGGTACCGACAGGGGGCCGGGAGTAAAACTGTTTTTT

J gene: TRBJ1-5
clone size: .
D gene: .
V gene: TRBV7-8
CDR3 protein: CASSPRGNQPQHF
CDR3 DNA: TGTGCCAGCAGCCCACGGGGCAATCAGCCCCAGCATTTT

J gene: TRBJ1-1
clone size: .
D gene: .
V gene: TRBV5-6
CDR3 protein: CASSVGAGAGTEAFF
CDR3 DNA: TGTGCCAGCAGCGTGGGCGCTGGGGCCGGGACTGAAGCTTTCTTT